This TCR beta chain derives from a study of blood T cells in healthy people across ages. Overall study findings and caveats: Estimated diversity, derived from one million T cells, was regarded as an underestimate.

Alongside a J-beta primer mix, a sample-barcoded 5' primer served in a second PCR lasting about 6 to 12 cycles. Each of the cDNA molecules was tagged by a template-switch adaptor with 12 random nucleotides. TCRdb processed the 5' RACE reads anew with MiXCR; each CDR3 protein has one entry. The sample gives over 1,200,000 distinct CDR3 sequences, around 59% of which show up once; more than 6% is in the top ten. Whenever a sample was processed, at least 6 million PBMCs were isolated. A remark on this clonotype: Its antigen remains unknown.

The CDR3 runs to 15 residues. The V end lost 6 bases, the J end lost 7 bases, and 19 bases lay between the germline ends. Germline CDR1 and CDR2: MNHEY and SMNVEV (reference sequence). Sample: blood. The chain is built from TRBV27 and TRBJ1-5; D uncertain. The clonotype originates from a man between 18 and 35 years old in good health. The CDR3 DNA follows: TGTGCCAGCAGAAAAAGACCCGACGCAAGGCAGCCCCAGCATTTT. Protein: CASRKRPDARQPQHF.